One and the same sample provided the 21 T cell receptor beta chains below, sequenced in a study of blood T cell repertoires in COVID-19 (dated by TCRdb to the early 2020s). The protocol used for the library was the immunoSEQ multiplex PCR assay. This immuneACCESS table, as held by TCRdb, lists in-frame sequences with V and J called but not all clones. Of the missing ones, under half trace to an unresolved V gene in checked studies; the others have no known cause. Recorded for this sample are 98,000 or so clones; approximately 88% of them occurred a single time. Together, the top ten hold about 5.1% of the sample. The sample consisted of peripheral blood. The receptor set was obtained from a human donor in a cohort sampled during active COVID-19.

The chain uses TRBV28 and TRBJ2-3; 9 positions agree with TRBD2. Germline V gene data show CDR1 as MDHEN and CDR2 as SYDVKM. With V trimmed by 3 bases and J by 0 bases, 4 bases remained unmatched. This CDR3 contains 16 residues. The CDR3 nucleotides are TGTGCCAGCAGTTTGACTAGCGGTCCTAGCACAGATACGCAGTATTTT. Its protein product is CASSLTSGPSTDTQYF.

This chain connects TRBV2 to TRBJ2-3, with 8 bases fitting TRBD1. Germline lookup yields CDR1 SNHLY and CDR2 FYNNEI. The ends lost 6 bases at V and 9 bases at J; junction bases unmatched: 11. The CDR3 sequence is 14 residues long. The CDR3 is CASRGTGFRDTQYF. The CDR3 bases are TGTGCCAGCAGGGGGACAGGCTTTAGGGACACGCAGTATTTT. Based on the CDR3 plus reference TRBV2 and TRBJ2-3, the full variable domain is EPEVTQTPSHQVTQMGQEVILRCVPISNHLYFYWYRQILGQKVEFLVSFYNNEISEKSEIFDDQFSVERPDGSNFTLKIRSTKLEDSAMYFCASRGTGFRDTQYFGPGTRLTVL.

V and J are TRBV27 and TRBJ1-4, with a possible D match to TRBD1 (5 bases). Trimming left V 3 bases short and J 4 bases short, with 18 bases between. Looked up from germline, CDR1 is MNHEY and CDR2 is SMNVEV (reference sequence). The CDR3 loop spans 17 amino acids. The CDR3 DNA reads as TGTGCCAGCAGTTTCCCCGAAGCGGGGCGGGATAATGAAAAACTGTTTTTT. Amino acid sequence: CASSFPEAGRDNEKLFF.

This clone was found once. The chain links TRBV5-4 to TRBJ2-7; TRBD2 matches 7 bases. This CDR3 region has 15 residues. Germline V gene data show CDR1 as SGHNT and CDR2 as YYREEE (reference sequence). With V trimmed by 7 bases and J by 4 bases, 14 bases remained unmatched. The CDR3 DNA reads TGTGCCAGCGCCGCGGGCGGGAGCCGTGATTACGAGCAGTACTTC. It encodes CASAAGGSRDYEQYF.

A word on this clone: At one end the junction does not follow the germline gene, possibly because of a read error. The chain has TRBV6-1 and TRBJ2-2, with 8 nucleotides matching TRBD2. Per the germline V gene, CDR1 is MNHNS and CDR2 is SASEGT. This CDR3 is built from 18 residues. The CDR3 reads CANSEALAGGANTGELFF. The CDR3 coding sequence is TGTGCCAACAGTGAAGCGCTCGCGGGGGGCGCGAACACCGGGGAGCTGTTTTTT.

The genes are TRBV23-1 and TRBJ2-3, with a weak D call TRBD1 (6 bases). TRBV23-1 is an open reading frame whose function is uncertain. V was pared by 6 bases and J by 5 bases, with 15 bases between. This CDR3 region has 14 residues. The chain's CDR3 is CASRTPDSLDTQYF. CDR3 bases: TGCGCCAGCAGGACCCCGGACAGCCTAGATACGCAGTATTTT.

The V gene is TRBV3-1 (or the pseudogene TRBV3-2), the J gene TRBJ2-7; 11 nucleotides line up with TRBD1. This CDR3 is 15 amino acids long. Germline loops: CDR1 LGHDT, CDR2 YNNKEL (reference sequence). V lost 4 bases to trimming and J lost 5 bases; unmatched junction nucleotides: 7. The CDR3 here is CASSPWGQGGDEQYF. CDR3 nucleotides: TGTGCCAGCAGCCCCTGGGGACAGGGGGGAGACGAGCAGTACTTC.

The chain combines TRBV19 with TRBJ2-5, with TRBD1 identical over 9 bases. With 6 bases clipped from V and 8 bases from J, the junction kept 10 bases outside the gene matches. The CDR3 totals 14 residues. Per the germline V gene, CDR1 is LNHDA and CDR2 is SQIVND (reference sequence). The CDR3 loop reads CASRAGTGSGTQYF. CDR3 DNA sequence: TGTGCCAGTAGGGCGGGGACAGGGTCGGGTACCCAGTACTTC.

This clone was seen only a few times. The chain combines TRBV7-9 with TRBJ2-1; 8 bases align to TRBD1. Losses at the gene ends were 1 base for V and 7 bases for J; bases not matched to a gene: 6. Germline V CDR1 and CDR2: SEHNR, FQNEAQ (reference sequence). This CDR3 comprises 15 residues. CDR3 sequence: CASSLGTGRRNEQFF. CDR3 coding DNA: TGTGCCAGCAGCTTAGGGACAGGGCGGAGGAATGAGCAGTTCTTC.

The CDR3 region is CASSLTTTQPQHF. The CDR3 region has the DNA TGTGCCAGCAGCCTGACTACTACGCAGCCCCAGCATTTT. The chain is built from TRBV11-2 and TRBJ1-5; D is unresolved. Per the germline V gene, CDR1 is SGHAT and CDR2 is FQNNGV. V lost 5 bases and J lost 7, with 12 bases in between. CDR3 length equals 13 residues.

The chain joins TRBV28 to TRBJ2-3, with 8 bases matching TRBD1. The length of the CDR3 is 13 residues. With 3 bases clipped from V and 7 bases from J, the junction kept 3 bases outside the gene matches. In germline, CDR1 is MDHEN, CDR2 SYDVKM. Here the CDR3 reads CASSFQGANTQYF. CDR3 sequence (DNA): TGTGCCAGCAGTTTCCAGGGGGCAAATACGCAGTATTTT.

The V gene is TRBV7-9, the J gene TRBJ2-1, with D possibly TRBD2 on 6 matching bases. Germline V gives CDR1 SEHNR, CDR2 FQNEAQ (reference sequence). This CDR3 is 18 amino acids long. V dropped 3 bases and J dropped 4 bases, with 22 bases sitting between them. CDR3 sequence reads: CASSLIWETRDKYNEQFF. In DNA, the CDR3 is TGTGCCAGCAGCTTGATATGGGAGACTAGAGACAAGTACAATGAGCAGTTCTTC.

This chain uses TRBV4-1 with TRBJ2-3; 9 positions agree with TRBD2. The germline V gene has CDR1 MGHRA and CDR2 YSYEKL. The V segment lost 0 bases and the J segment 6 bases; nucleotides outside the gene matches: 7. CDR3 length: 16 residues. CDR3 protein: CASSQEGSGSPDTQYF. The CDR3 DNA follows: TGCGCCAGCAGCCAAGAGGGTAGCGGGAGTCCGGATACGCAGTATTTT.

The chain is built from TRBV18 and TRBJ1-5, with D possibly matching TRBD1 (5 bases). Germline V gene sequence: CDR1 KGHSH, CDR2 LQKENI. This CDR3 spans 15 amino acids. V lost 2 bases and J 4 bases, leaving 12 bases between the germline ends. The CDR3 region has the DNA TGTGCCAGCTCACCAGGGGCGATGGGGAATCAGCCCCAGCATTTT. Translation: CASSPGAMGNQPQHF.

The rearrangement uses TRBV10-2 and TRBJ1-2; 7 bases agree with TRBD1. Germline-derived CDR1 and CDR2 are WSHSY and SAAADI. CDR3 length: 14 amino acids. After removal of 4 bases from V and 4 bases from J, the junction contained 6 bases not matched to a gene. The CDR3 DNA follows: TGCGCCAGCAGTGGACAGGGCGGTGGCTATGGCTACACCTTC. Amino acids: CASSGQGGGYGYTF.

CDR3 nucleotide sequence: TGTGCCAGCAGCCAAGGAGGACTAGCGGGATCCTACAATGAGCAGTTCTTC. This sequence encodes CASSQGGLAGSYNEQFF. The chain links TRBV3-1 (or the pseudogene TRBV3-2) to TRBJ2-1, with 12 nucleotides matching TRBD2. Germline V gene lookup returns CDR1 LGHDT and CDR2 YNNKEL (reference sequence). There are 17 residues in the CDR3. After removal of 1 base from V and 1 base from J, the junction contained 2 bases not matched to a gene.

The rearrangement joins TRBV29-1 to TRBJ2-2, with D possibly being TRBD2 (5 bases). The CDR3 consists of 15 residues. Between the trimmed V and J ends, which lost 5 bases and 7 bases, there was a span of 20 bases. Germline CDR1 reads SQVTM; CDR2 reads ANQGSEA. The CDR3 DNA reads TGCAGCGTTTCGCCTACCGGGATGCTCGACGGGGAGCTGTTTTTT. Its translation: CSVSPTGMLDGELFF.

The chain employs TRBV28 and TRBJ1-5; 7 nucleotides line up with TRBD1. CDR3 length: 13 amino acids. Per the germline V gene, CDR1 is MDHEN and CDR2 is SYDVKM. Germline trimming cut 11 bases from V and 3 bases from J; bases unmatched to any gene: 7. As DNA, the CDR3 is TGTGCCTCCACAGGGGACTCCAATCAGCCCCAGCATTTT. Its protein is CASTGDSNQPQHF.

The chain uses TRBV27 and TRBJ1-3; D call uncertain. In germline, CDR1 is MNHEY, CDR2 SMNVEV (reference sequence). Trimming stripped 6 bases from V and 0 bases from J, with 9 bases between. This CDR3 spans 14 amino acids. CDR3 loop: CASSDTYSGNTIYF. The CDR3 region has the DNA TGTGCCAGCAGCGACACCTACTCTGGAAACACCATATATTTT.

The V gene is TRBV5-4, the J gene TRBJ2-3, with D tentatively TRBD1 (6 bases). This CDR3 has 15 amino acids. CDR1 and CDR2 from the germline V gene are SGHNT and YYREEE (reference sequence). The V gene lost 0 bases and the J gene lost 1 base, with 9 bases spanning the gap. As DNA, the CDR3 is TGTGCCAGCAGCTTGGGGGGGCTCGGCACAGATACGCAGTATTTT. Translated: CASSLGGLGTDTQYF. The full variable domain, its missing parts supplied by reference TRBV5-4 and TRBJ2-3, is ETGVTQSPTHLIKTRGQQVTLRCSSQSGHNTVSWYQQALGQGPQFIFQYYREEENGRGNFPPRFSGLQFPNYSSELNVNALELDDSALYLCASSLGGLGTDTQYFGPGTRLTVL.

The rearrangement joins TRBV28 to TRBJ2-3, with 7 bases lining up with TRBD2. V shed 6 bases, J shed 0 bases, and the junction held 6 bases outside the gene matches. In germline, CDR1 is MDHEN, CDR2 SYDVKM. The CDR3 totals 15 residues. The CDR3 DNA reads as TGTGCCAGCAGACCTCTAGCGGAAAGCACAGATACGCAGTATTTT. Protein product: CASRPLAESTDTQYF.